Here is one T cell receptor (beta chain) with its context. In this sample, this clonotype turned up a few times. Its recognized antigen is unknown. Base qualities were left out, and no much larger clone turns up one base away. The data originate from a study of post-analysis software for immune sequencing data (dated by TCRdb to about 2015). With respect to the entire study: Relapsing-remitting, secondary progressive and progressive-relapsing multiple sclerosis were recorded as disease courses, and subtype annotation was lacking for some patients. The patient repertoires were compared against 10 to 12 previously published healthy control repertoires obtained from donors aged roughly 6 to 28 years. A subset of samples was prepared in parallel using single-end sample barcoding, then pooled and co-amplified after Illumina adapter ligation.

Libraries were made using PCR. The reads were generated on an Illumina HiSeq 2500. Unique molecular identifiers were incorporated into TCR beta cDNA libraries to reduce PCR and sequencing biases. Roughly 500,000 cDNA molecules were obtained per 1 to 10 million input T cells, so each molecule approximated one T cell. Patient libraries were prepared and sequenced with the same protocol used for the earlier healthy control dataset. Samples belonging to the same batch were prepared together, multiplexed and sequenced on a shared HiSeq lane. The authors' analysis ran thus. Raw barcoded reads were processed with MIGEC, and single-read molecular identifier groups were discarded before consensus assembly and CDR3 extraction. VDJtools was used for post-analysis of the clonotype tables, and diversity was normalized by down-sampling every dataset to the size of the smallest sample. Repertoire overlap clustering matched CDR3 amino acid but not nucleotide sequences to correct batch-related cross-sample contamination. Through fastp at Q25 and MiXCR, TCRdb rebuilt clones from the public reads, retaining in-frame beta chains. Each entry is one CDR3 protein sequence, shown with its most common DNA and genes. TCRdb, rather than the study authors, made the V and J calls. For this sample the table gives about 570,000 distinct CDR3 sequences, of which about a third were detected only once. Clones ranked in the top ten supply approximately 6% of the sample.

The CDR3 measures 17 amino acids from cysteine to phenylalanine. Of the read, only the CDR3 DNA is kept; its 51 bases are in frame from base 1. V is shortened by 1 base, J by 4 bases, and the region joining them spans 17 bases. Reading the germline V gene gives CDR1 LGHNA and CDR2 YNFKEQ. To demonstrate the VDJtools post-analysis software, TCR beta repertoires were profiled from the peripheral blood of about 13 young patients with multiple sclerosis. The patients with multiple sclerosis were children and adolescents between roughly 6 and 17 years of age. Beyond this particular receptor, the publication reports: Significantly lower normalized Chao1 diversity was found in multiple sclerosis patients than in controls, suggesting substantial peripheral T-cell clonal expansion. Strong co-clustering of samples prepared in the same batch was shown by direct clustering with F measure, prompting a batch-effect correction. The multiple sclerosis patient group was slightly younger than the control group. Significantly higher frequencies in patients than in controls were found for roughly five TRBV segments, including TRBV5-6, TRBV5-1 and TRBV20-1.

This TCR was recovered from a girl aged 2 to 17 with multiple sclerosis. The receptor chain draws on TRBV4-2 and TRBJ1-5, with no reliable assignment of the D segment. Sequenced input: blood. The DNA reads TGTGCCAGCAGCCAAGGAACCGTCAGGCCAGGTAATCAGCCCCAGCATTTT. Its protein is CASSQGTVRPGNQPQHF.